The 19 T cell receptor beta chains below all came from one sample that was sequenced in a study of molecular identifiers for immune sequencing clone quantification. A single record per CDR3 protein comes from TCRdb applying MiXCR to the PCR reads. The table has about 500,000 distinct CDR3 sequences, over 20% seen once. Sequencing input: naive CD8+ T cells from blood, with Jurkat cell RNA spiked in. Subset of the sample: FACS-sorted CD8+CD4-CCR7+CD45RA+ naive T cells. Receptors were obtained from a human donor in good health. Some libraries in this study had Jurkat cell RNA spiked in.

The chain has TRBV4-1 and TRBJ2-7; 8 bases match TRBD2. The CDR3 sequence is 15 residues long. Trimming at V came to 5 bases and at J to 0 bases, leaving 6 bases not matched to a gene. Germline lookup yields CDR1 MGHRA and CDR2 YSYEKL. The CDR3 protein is CASSYSGISSYEQYF. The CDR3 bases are TGCGCCAGCAGCTATAGCGGGATCAGCTCCTACGAGCAGTACTTC.

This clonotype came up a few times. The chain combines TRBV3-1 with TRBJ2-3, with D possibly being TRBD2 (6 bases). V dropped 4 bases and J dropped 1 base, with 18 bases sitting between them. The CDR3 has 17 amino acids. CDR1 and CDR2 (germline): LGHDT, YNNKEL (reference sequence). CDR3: CASSPRLVVAGTDTQYF. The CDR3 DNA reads TGTGCCAGCAGCCCCCGACTTGTGGTAGCGGGCACAGATACGCAGTATTTT.

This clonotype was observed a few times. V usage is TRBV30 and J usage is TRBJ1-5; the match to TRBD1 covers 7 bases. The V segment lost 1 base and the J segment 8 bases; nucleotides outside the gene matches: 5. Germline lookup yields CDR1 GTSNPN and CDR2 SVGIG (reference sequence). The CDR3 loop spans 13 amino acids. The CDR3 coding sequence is TGTGCCTGGAGTGGACAGGGCAGGGAGCCCCAGCATTTT. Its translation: CAWSGQGREPQHF. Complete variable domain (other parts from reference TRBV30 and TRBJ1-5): SQTIHQWPATLVQPVGSPLSLECTVEGTSNPNLYWYRQAAGRGLQLLFYSVGIGQISSEVPQNLSASRPQDRQFILSSKKLLLSDSGFYLCAWSGQGREPQHFGDGTRLSIL.

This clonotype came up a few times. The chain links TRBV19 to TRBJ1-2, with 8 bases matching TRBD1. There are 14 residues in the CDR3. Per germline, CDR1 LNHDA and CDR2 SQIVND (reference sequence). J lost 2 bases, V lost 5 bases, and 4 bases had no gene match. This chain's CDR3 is CASSYQGANYGYTF. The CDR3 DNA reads TGTGCCAGTAGTTACCAGGGGGCGAACTATGGCTACACCTTC.

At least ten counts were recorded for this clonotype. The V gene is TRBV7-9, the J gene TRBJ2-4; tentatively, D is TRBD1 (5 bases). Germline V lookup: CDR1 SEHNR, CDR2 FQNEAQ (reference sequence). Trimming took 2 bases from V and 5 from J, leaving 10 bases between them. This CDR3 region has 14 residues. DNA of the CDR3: TGTGCCAGCAGCTTATCAGGGTCCGAAAACATTCAGTACTTC. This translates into CASSLSGSENIQYF.

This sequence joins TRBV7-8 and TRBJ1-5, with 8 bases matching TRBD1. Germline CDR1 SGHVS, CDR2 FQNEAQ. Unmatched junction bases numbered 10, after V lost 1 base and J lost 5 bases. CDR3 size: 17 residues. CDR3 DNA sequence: TGTGCCAGCAGCTTAGGGATCTACCAGGGGGCCCATCAGCCCCAGCATTTT. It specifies CASSLGIYQGAHQPQHF.

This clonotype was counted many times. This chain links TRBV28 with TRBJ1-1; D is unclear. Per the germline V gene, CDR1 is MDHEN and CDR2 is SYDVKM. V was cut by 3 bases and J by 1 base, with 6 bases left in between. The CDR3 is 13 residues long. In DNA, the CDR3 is TGTGCCAGCAGTTTTAAGGAGAACACTGAAGCTTTCTTT. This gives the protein CASSFKENTEAFF.

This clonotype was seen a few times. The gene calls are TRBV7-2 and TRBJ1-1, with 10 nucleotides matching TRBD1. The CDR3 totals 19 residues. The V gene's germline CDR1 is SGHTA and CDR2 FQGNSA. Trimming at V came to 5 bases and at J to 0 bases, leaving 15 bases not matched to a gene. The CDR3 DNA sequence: TGTGCCAGCAGCGAGGGGGCTGGGGACAGGGGCTTCCTGAACACTGAAGCTTTCTTT. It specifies CASSEGAGDRGFLNTEAFF.

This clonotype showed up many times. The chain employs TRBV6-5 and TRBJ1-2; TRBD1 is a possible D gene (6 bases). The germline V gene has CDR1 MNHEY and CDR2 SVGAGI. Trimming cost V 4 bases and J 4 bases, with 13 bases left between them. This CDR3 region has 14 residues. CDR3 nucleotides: TGTGCCAGCAGTTTTAACAGGGCGAGCTATGGCTACACCTTC. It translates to CASSFNRASYGYTF.

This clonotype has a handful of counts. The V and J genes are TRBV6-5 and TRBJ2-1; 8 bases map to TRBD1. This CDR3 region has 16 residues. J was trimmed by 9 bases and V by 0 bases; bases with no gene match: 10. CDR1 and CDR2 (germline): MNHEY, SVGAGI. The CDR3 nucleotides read TGTGCCAGCAGTTACTCTGTATCGGGACAGGAGGGTGAGCAGTTCTTC. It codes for CASSYSVSGQEGEQFF.

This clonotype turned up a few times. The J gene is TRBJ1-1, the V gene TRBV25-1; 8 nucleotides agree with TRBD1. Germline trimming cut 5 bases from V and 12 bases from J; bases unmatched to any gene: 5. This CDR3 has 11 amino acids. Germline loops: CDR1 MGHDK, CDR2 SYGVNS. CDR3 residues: CASSTGTGTFF. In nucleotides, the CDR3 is TGTGCCAGCAGTACCGGGACAGGAACTTTCTTT. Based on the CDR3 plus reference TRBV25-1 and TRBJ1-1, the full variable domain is EADIYQTPRYLVIGTGKKITLECSQTMGHDKMYWYQQDPGMELHLIHYSYGVNSTEKGDLSSESTVSRIRTEHFPLTLESARPSHTSQYLCASSTGTGTFFGQGTRLTVV.

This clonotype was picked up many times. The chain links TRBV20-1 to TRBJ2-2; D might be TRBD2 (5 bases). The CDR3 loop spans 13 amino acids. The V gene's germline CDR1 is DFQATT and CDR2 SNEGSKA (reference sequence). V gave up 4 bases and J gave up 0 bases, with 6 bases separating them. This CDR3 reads CSAKRTNTGELFF. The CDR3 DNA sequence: TGCAGTGCTAAGCGGACGAACACCGGGGAGCTGTTTTTT.

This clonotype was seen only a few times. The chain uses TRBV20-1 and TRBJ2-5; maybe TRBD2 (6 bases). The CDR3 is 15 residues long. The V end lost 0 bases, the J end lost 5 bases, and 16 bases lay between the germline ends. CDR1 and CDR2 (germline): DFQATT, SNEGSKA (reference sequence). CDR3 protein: CSARDYGSLMETQYF. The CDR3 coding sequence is TGCAGTGCTAGAGATTACGGGAGTTTGATGGAGACCCAGTACTTC.

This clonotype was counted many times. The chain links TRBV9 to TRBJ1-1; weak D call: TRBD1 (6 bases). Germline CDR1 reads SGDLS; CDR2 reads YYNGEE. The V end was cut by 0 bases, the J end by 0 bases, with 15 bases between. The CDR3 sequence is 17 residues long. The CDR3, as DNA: TGTGCCAGCAGCGTAGTGTCAGGGGAGTACATGAACACTGAAGCTTTCTTT. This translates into CASSVVSGEYMNTEAFF.

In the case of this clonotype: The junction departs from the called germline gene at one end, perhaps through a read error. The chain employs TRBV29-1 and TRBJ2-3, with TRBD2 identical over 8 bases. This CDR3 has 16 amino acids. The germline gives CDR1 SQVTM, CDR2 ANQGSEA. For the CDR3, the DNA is TGCAGCGCTGAGTTTGTCTCGGGACTAGTTGCAGATACGCAGTACTTT. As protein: CSAEFVSGLVADTQYF.

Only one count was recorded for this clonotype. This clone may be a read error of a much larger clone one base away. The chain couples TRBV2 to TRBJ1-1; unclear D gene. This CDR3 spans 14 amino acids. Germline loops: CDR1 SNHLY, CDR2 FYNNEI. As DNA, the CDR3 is TGTGCCAGCGGTGATGACATAGAGAACACTGAAGCTTTCTTT. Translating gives CASGDDIENTEAFF.

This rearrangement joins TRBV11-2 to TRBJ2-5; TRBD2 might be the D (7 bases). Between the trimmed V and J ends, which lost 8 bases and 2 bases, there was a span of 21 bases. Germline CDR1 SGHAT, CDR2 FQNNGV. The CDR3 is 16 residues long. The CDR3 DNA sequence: TGTGCCAGCGGGGCGTGGGCTAGCGGACAGCAAGAGACCCAGTACTTC. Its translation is CASGAWASGQQETQYF.

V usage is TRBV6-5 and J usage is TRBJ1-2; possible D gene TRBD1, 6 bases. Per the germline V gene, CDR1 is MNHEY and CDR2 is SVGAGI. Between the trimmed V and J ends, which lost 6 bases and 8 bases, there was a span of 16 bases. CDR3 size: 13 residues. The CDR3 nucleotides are TGTGCCAGCAGCCCTGGACAGTTGGGGGGCTACACCTTC. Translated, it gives CASSPGQLGGYTF.

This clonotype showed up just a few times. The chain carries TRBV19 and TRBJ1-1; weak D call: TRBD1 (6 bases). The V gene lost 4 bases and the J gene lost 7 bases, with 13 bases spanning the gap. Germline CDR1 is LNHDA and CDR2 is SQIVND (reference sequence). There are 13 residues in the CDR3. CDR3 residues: CASSKGGYGEAFF. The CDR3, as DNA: TGTGCCAGTAGTAAAGGGGGTTACGGTGAAGCTTTCTTT.